This T cell receptor beta chain was sequenced in a study of blood T cell repertoires in COVID-19. Study background: Some COVID-19 samples were acute and others convalescent; all came from the United States, Italy and Spain.

The CDR3 spans 13 residues. Germline V gene data show CDR1 as GTSNPN and CDR2 as SVGIG (reference sequence). V lost 5 bases, J lost 2 bases, and 3 bases stayed unmatched. Here immunoSEQ multiplex PCR was the method, and the copy in TCRdb shows in-frame clones only, minus some. The sample lists 65,000 to 95,000 clones, over 70% seen once, with around 6% in the top ten. Sequencing was performed on peripheral blood. The chain has TRBV30 and TRBJ1-3; TRBD1 matches at 7 bases. The receptor was isolated from a man over 45 with active or convalescent COVID-19. CDR3 amino acids: CAWGGTAGNTIYF. CDR3 sequence (DNA): TGTGCCTGGGGGGGGACAGCTGGAAACACCATATATTTT.